This T cell receptor beta chain was recovered during a study of shared clonotypes between healthy human individuals. Study-level background: Three CD4 naive, three CD4 memory, two CD8 naive and one CD8 memory plate were used per donor. Study-level findings and limits: The study sampled only blood, and tissue repertoires likely differ. Relative to memory subsets, naive subsets generally showed larger estimated richness.

Naive CD8 isolation took CD45RO-negative cells positively selected for CCR7 and excluded terminally differentiated effector memory CD45RA+ cells. As regards this clone: What it binds is not known.

The germline gives CDR1 SGHDN, CDR2 FVKESK. V lost 2 bases and J lost 2, with 13 bases in between. The length of the CDR3 is 16 residues. As processed by the authors: There were no quality scores in the junction-only immunoSEQ sequences, so filtering differed. TCRdb's table, derived via immunoSEQ multiplex PCR, lists solely in-frame clones and lacks some. Clone size and V and J calls were adopted from that table, with D and trimming inferred from the DNA. The table shows some 2 million clones, with just under 95% occurring only once. The chain is built from TRBV14 and TRBJ2-1, with D perhaps TRBD1 (5 bases). The source material was naive CD8+ T cells sorted from blood. This receptor was taken from a man aged 18 to 29 in good health. The CDR3, as DNA: TGTGCCAGCAGCCAACCCGACAGCCAAGCCTACAATGAGCAGTTCTTC. This sequence encodes CASSQPDSQAYNEQFF.